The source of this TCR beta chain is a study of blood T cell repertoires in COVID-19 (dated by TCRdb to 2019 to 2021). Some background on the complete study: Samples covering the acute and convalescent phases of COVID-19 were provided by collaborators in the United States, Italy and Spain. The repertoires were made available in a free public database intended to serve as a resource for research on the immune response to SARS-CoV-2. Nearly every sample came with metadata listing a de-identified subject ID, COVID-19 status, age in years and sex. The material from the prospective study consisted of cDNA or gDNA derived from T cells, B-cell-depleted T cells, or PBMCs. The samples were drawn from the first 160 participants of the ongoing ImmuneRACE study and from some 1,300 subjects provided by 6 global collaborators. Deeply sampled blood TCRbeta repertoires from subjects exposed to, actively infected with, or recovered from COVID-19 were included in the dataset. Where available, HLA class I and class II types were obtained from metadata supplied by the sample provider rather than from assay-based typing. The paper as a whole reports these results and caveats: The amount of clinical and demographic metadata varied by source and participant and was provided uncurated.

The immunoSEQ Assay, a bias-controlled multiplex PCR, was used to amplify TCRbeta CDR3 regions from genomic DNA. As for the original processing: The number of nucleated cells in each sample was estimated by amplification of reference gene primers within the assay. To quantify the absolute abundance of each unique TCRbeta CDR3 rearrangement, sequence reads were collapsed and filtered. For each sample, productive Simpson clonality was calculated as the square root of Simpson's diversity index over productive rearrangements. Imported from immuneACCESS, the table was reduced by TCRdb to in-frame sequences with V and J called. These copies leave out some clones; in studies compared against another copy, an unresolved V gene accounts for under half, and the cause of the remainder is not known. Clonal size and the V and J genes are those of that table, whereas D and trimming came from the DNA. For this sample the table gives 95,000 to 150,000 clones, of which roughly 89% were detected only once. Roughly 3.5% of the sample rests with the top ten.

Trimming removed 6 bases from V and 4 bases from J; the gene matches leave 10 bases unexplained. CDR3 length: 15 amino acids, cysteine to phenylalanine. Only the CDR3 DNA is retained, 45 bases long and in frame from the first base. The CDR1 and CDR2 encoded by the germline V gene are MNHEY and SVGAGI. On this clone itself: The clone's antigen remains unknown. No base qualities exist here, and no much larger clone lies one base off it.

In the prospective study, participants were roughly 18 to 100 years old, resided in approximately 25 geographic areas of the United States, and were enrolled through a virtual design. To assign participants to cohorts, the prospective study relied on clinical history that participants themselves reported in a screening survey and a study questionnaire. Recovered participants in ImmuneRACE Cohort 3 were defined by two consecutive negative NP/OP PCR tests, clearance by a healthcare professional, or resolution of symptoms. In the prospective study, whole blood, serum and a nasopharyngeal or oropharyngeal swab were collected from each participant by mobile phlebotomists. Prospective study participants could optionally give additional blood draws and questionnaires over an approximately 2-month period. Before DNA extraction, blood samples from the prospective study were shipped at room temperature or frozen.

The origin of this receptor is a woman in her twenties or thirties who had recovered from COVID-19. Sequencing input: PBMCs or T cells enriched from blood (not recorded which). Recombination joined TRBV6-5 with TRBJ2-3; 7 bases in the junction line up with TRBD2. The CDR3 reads CASRARREPPDTQYF. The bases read TGTGCCAGCAGAGCGCGGCGGGAGCCCCCAGATACGCAGTATTTT.